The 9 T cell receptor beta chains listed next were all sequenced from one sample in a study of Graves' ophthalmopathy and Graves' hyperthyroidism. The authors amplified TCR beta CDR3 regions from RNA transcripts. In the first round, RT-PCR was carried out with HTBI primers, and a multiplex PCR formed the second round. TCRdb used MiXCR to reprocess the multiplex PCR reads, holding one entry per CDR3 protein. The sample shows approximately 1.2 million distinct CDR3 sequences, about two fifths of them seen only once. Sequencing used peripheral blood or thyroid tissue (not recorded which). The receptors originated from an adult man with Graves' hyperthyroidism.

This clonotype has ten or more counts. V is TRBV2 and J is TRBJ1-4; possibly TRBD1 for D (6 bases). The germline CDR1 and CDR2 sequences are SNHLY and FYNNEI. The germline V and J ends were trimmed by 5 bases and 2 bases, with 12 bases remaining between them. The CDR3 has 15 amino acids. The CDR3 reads CASSPGVITNEKLFF. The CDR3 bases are TGTGCCAGCAGTCCAGGGGTTATTACTAATGAAAAACTGTTTTTT.

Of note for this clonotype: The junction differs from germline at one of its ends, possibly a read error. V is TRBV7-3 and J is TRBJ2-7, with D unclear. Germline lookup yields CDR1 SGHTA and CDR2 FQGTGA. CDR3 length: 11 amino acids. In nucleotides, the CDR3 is TGTACCAGCAGCCTCGATTACGAGCAGTACTTC. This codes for CTSSLDYEQYF.

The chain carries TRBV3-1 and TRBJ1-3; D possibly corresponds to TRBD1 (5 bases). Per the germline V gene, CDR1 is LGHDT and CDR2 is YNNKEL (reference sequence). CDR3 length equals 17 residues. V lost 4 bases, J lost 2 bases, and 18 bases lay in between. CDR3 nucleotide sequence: TGTGCCAGCAGCCCTCTTTCGTCGGGGCTGACTGGAAACACCATATATTTT. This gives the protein CASSPLSSGLTGNTIYF.

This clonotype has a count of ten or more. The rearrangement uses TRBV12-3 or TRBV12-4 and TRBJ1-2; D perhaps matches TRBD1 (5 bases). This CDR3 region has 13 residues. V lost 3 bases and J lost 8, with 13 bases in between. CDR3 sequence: CASSFRGNEGYTF. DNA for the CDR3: TGTGCCAGCAGTTTCCGGGGCAACGAGGGCTACACCTTC.

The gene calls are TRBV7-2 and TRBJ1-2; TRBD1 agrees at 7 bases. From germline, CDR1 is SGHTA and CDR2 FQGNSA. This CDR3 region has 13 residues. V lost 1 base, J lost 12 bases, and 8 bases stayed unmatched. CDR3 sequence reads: CASSLGTGRGNTF. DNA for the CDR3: TGTGCCAGCAGCTTAGGGACAGGAAGGGGAAACACCTTC.

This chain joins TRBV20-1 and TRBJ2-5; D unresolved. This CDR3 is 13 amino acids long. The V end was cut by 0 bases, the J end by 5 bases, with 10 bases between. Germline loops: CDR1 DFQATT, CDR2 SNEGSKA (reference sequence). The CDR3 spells CSARDPLIETQYF. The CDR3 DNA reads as TGCAGTGCTAGAGATCCACTCATTGAGACCCAGTACTTC.

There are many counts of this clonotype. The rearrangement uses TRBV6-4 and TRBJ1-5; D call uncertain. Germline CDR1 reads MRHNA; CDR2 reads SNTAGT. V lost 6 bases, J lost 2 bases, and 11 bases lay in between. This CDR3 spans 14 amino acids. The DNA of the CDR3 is TGTGCCAGCAGCGCCGAGGGTGGCAATCAGCCCCAGCATTTT. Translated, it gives CASSAEGGNQPQHF.

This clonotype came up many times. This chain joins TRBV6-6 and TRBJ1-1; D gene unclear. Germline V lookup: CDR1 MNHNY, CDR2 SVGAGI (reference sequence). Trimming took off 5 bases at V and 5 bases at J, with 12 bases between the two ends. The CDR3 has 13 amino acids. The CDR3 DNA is TGTGCCAGCAGTAACGTAGGTGGGACTGAAGCTTTCTTT. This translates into CASSNVGGTEAFF.

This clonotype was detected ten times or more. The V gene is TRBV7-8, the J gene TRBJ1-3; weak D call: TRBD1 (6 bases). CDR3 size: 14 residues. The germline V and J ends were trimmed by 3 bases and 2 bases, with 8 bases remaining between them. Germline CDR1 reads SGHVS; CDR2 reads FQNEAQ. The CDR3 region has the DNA TGTGCCAGCAGCTTGAACAGGGCTGGAAACACCATATATTTT. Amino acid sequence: CASSLNRAGNTIYF.